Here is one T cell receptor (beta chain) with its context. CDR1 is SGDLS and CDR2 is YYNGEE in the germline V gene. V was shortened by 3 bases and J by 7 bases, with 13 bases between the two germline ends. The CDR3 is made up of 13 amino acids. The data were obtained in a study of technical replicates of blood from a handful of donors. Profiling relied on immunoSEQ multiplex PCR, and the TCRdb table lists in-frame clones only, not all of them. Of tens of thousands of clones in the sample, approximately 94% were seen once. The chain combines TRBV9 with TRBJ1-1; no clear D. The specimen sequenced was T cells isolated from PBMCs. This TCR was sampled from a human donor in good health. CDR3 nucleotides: TGTGCCAGCAGCGCTCCCAACGGGTATGAAGCTTTCTTT. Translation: CASSAPNGYEAFF.